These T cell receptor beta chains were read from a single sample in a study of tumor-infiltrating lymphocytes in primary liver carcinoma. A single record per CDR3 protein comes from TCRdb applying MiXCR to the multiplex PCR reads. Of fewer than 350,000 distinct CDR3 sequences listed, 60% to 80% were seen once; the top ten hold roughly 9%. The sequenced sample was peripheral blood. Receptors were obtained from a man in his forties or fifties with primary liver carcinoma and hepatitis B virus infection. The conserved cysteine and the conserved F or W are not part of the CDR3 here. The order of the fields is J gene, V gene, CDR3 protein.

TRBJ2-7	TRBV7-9	VSTDRESGLLWYEQY
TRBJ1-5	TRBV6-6	ANRARDGRTQGQPQH
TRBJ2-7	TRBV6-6	ASSPYRGAYELY
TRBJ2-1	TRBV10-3	AIRKTSGSDSYNEQF
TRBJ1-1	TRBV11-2	TSSLGTGGFTTNTEAF
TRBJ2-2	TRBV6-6	ASSPLGTGDTGELF
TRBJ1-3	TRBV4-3	AGSPSAGNTTY
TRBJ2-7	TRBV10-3	ATQMTGEQY
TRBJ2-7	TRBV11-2	ASSLEGRGVDEQY
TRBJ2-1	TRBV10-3	ASQTEGPSNGQF
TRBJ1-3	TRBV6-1	ASSATTSGDTIY
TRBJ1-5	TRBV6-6	ASNYSAGGPLNQPQH
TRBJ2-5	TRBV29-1	SVIGLAGGGETQY
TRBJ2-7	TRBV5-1	ASSLSGNSYEQY
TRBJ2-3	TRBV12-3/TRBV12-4	ASCLAGVAQY
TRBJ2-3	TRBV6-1	ASRVLAGREGGTDTQY
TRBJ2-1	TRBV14	ASSLPSNELF
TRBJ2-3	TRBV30	AWSAGTYSGAQY
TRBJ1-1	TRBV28	ASSLLLWGQGRNTEAF
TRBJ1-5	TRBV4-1	ASSQDTVGNQPQH
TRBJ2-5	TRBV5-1	ASSLGPGTSGRGETQY
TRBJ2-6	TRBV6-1	ASSARQVKISGVNVLT
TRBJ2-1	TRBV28	ASTPLGRGSYNEQF